The rows below give T cell receptor beta chains drawn from one sample of a study of cytomegalovirus exposure and HLA in healthy donors. Using immunoSEQ multiplex PCR, the repertoire was profiled, and TCRdb retains in-frame clones only, with some absent. The sample has more than 150,000 clones, 75% to 85% seen once. Source material: PBMCs. Source of these receptors: a boy younger than 18 in good health and CMV-seronegative. Both conserved end residues are part of each CDR3. The order of the fields is clone size, D gene, V gene, J gene, CDR3 protein, CDR3 DNA. The D gene is left open where the match is weak. Where a row states a size, it is once, few, many or the class of an expanded clone; other rows omit it.

>.|.|TRBV6-6|TRBJ2-7
CASSYLSTGYEQYF
TGTGCCAGCAGTTACCTTTCGACAGGCTACGAGCAGTACTTC
>.|TRBD1|TRBV7-9|TRBJ2-7
CASSPWDRGLVEQYF
TGTGCCAGCAGCCCATGGGACAGGGGACTGGTCGAGCAGTACTTC
>.|TRBD1|TRBV6-5|TRBJ1-1
CASSLDRVENTEAFF
TGTGCCAGCAGTTTGGACAGGGTAGAGAACACTGAAGCTTTCTTT
>.|TRBD2|TRBV11-3|TRBJ2-5
CASSLVAGEETQYF
TGTGCCAGCAGCTTAGTGGCGGGAGAAGAGACCCAGTACTTC
>.|.|TRBV10-2|TRBJ1-1
CASRGAPVTEAFF
TGCGCCAGCAGGGGGGCCCCAGTCACTGAAGCTTTCTTT
>few|.|TRBV7-3|TRBJ1-2
CASSPLPGNYGYTF
TGTGCCAGCAGCCCCCTGCCGGGAAACTATGGCTACACCTTC
>.|TRBD2|TRBV5-5|TRBJ2-1
CASSLVQRGPPSYNEQFF
TGTGCCAGCAGCTTGGTCCAGCGGGGGCCCCCCTCCTACAATGAGCAGTTCTTC
>.|TRBD2|TRBV7-9|TRBJ2-5
CASSLGGGLAGVLQETQYF
TGTGCCAGCAGCTTAGGAGGGGGACTAGCGGGAGTCCTACAAGAGACCCAGTACTTC
>.|.|TRBV9|TRBJ1-2
CASSVGQSVYGYTF
TGTGCCAGCAGCGTAGGACAGAGCGTTTATGGCTACACCTTC
>few|.|TRBV9|TRBJ2-3
CASSQRGGWVTDTQYF
TGTGCCAGCAGCCAGAGGGGGGGTTGGGTCACAGATACGCAGTATTTT
>.|TRBD1|TRBV7-9|TRBJ1-4
CSSSPGQGAEKLFF
TGTTCCAGCAGCCCCGGACAGGGGGCGGAAAAACTGTTTTTT
>.|.|TRBV7-9|TRBJ2-7
CASRVADEQYF
TGTGCCAGCAGGGTAGCAGACGAGCAGTACTTC
>few|TRBD2|TRBV9|TRBJ2-3
CASSSLAGVGTDTQYF
TGTGCCAGCAGCTCTCTAGCGGGAGTGGGCACAGATACGCAGTATTTT
>.|.|TRBV9|TRBJ2-5
CASSIRRDSAGETQYF
TGTGCCAGCAGCATCCGACGGGACTCTGCTGGGGAGACCCAGTACTTC
>.|TRBD1|TRBV27|TRBJ2-7
CASSPGQGIYEQYF
TGTGCCAGCAGTCCCGGACAGGGTATCTACGAGCAGTACTTC
>.|.|TRBV19|TRBJ1-3
CASSIGTAFSGNTIYF
TGTGCCAGTAGTATAGGGACAGCCTTCTCTGGAAACACCATATATTTT
>.|TRBD1|TRBV5-1|TRBJ1-2
CASSSGQGMVYGYTF
TGCGCCAGCAGCTCGGGACAGGGGATGGTCTATGGCTACACCTTC
>.|.|TRBV30|TRBJ1-2
CAWRGGKVQGLNYGYTF
TGTGCCTGGAGAGGGGGAAAGGTACAGGGCCTAAACTATGGCTACACCTTC
>.|.|TRBV7-2|TRBJ1-3
CASSLLQGPGNTIYF
TGTGCCAGCAGCCTTCTACAGGGTCCAGGAAACACCATATATTTT
>.|TRBD1|TRBV30|TRBJ1-2
CAWEWDRGLPNYGYTF
TGTGCCTGGGAATGGGACAGGGGGCTTCCCAACTATGGCTACACCTTC
>.|.|TRBV5-8|TRBJ1-1
CASSRGTGTPWGAFF
TGTGCCAGCAGCAGGGGAACCGGGACTCCCTGGGGCGCTTTCTTT
>few|.|TRBV11-2|TRBJ1-3
CASRSIRSGGGNTIYF
TGTGCCAGCAGATCTATTCGGTCGGGGGGCGGAAACACCATATATTTT
>once|.|TRBV4-1|TRBJ1-5
CASSHAGGLYQPQHF
TGCGCCAGCAGCCACGCGGGTGGGCTCTATCAGCCCCAGCATTTT
>.|TRBD1|TRBV11-3|TRBJ1-2
CASSSGTGTNYGYTF
TGTGCCAGCAGCTCGGGGACAGGCACTAACTATGGCTACACCTTC
>once|.|TRBV10-3|TRBJ1-1
CAISEPPSGRNTEAFF
TGTGCCATCAGTGAGCCCCCATCAGGCCGAAACACTGAAGCTTTCTTT
>.|.|TRBV11-2|TRBJ1-2
CASSLEEWDGYTF
TGTGCCAGCAGCTTAGAGGAGTGGGATGGCTACACCTTC
>once|TRBD2|TRBV11-3|TRBJ2-7
CASSLDSAGADYEQYF
TGTGCCAGCAGCTTAGACTCAGCGGGAGCCGACTACGAGCAGTACTTC
>.|TRBD1|TRBV25-1|TRBJ1-3
CASRDRQGLSGNTIYF
TGTGCCAGCAGGGACAGACAGGGTCTTTCTGGAAACACCATATATTTT
>.|TRBD2|TRBV7-9|TRBJ2-1
CASSLGGLAVGLNEQFF
TGTGCCAGCAGCTTGGGGGGACTAGCGGTGGGCCTCAATGAGCAGTTCTTC
>.|.|TRBV10-3|TRBJ2-3
CAISADQGGGTDTQYF
TGTGCCATCAGTGCCGATCAGGGGGGCGGCACAGATACGCAGTATTTT
>.|.|TRBV6-5|TRBJ2-3
CASSYSLGAHTQYF
TGTGCCAGCAGTTACTCCCTGGGGGCACATACGCAGTATTTT
>.|TRBD1|TRBV2|TRBJ1-2
CASSPGQGYGYTF
TGTGCCAGCAGTCCTGGACAGGGCTATGGCTACACCTTC
>.|TRBD2|TRBV11-3|TRBJ2-5
CAGSSRTSGRAAETQYF
TGTGCCGGCAGCTCCAGGACTAGCGGGAGGGCCGCGGAGACCCAGTACTTC
>.|.|TRBV10-2|TRBJ1-2
CASSEDRRTNYGYTF
TGCGCCAGCAGTGAGGACAGACGAACTAACTATGGCTACACCTTC
>few|TRBD1|TRBV6-5|TRBJ1-2
CASRPPGQGLGGYTF
TGTGCCAGCAGACCGCCGGGACAGGGGCTAGGAGGCTACACCTTC
>.|.|TRBV5-1|TRBJ2-2
CASGAGEDTGELFF
TGCGCCAGCGGCGCAGGGGAAGACACCGGGGAGCTGTTTTTT
>.|.|TRBV11-2|TRBJ1-1
CASSLQTEAFF
TGTGCCAGCAGCCTTCAGACTGAAGCTTTCTTT
>few|TRBD1|TRBV27|TRBJ1-2
CASSFQQGVGGYTF
TGTGCCAGCAGTTTTCAACAGGGGGTGGGTGGCTACACCTTC
>.|TRBD1|TRBV15|TRBJ1-1
CATSRDRRNTEAFF
TGTGCCACCTCCAGGGACAGAAGGAACACTGAAGCTTTCTTT
>.|.|TRBV6-4|TRBJ1-5
CASSEGHGRNQPQHF
TGTGCCAGCAGTGAGGGCCACGGGAGAAATCAGCCCCAGCATTTT
>.|TRBD2|TRBV5-1|TRBJ2-5
CASSSETSGQETQYF
TGCGCCAGCAGCTCCGAGACTAGCGGACAAGAGACCCAGTACTTC
>.|TRBD2|TRBV7-3|TRBJ2-1
CASSFGEGSYNEQFF
TGTGCCAGCAGCTTCGGGGAGGGATCCTACAATGAGCAGTTCTTC
>.|TRBD1|TRBV19|TRBJ2-7
CASSMDATGGVEQYF
TGTGCCAGTAGTATGGATGCGACAGGGGGCGTCGAGCAGTACTTC
>once|.|TRBV6-6|TRBJ2-1
CASSYETGSYNEQFF
TGTGCCAGCAGTTACGAGACAGGCTCCTACAATGAGCAGTTCTTC
>.|.|TRBV28|TRBJ1-1
CASSILTQAAFF
TGTGCCAGCAGTATCCTGACCCAGGCAGCTTTCTTT
>few|TRBD2|TRBV18|TRBJ2-7
CASSPETSVYEQYF
TGTGCCAGCTCACCAGAGACTAGCGTCTACGAGCAGTACTTC
>few|.|TRBV11-2|TRBJ1-1
CASSLGALNTEAFF
TGTGCCAGCAGCTTAGGGGCTTTGAACACTGAAGCTTTCTTT
>.|.|TRBV7-2|TRBJ1-4
CASSLNARNEKLFF
TGTGCCAGCAGCTTAAATGCGAGGAATGAAAAACTGTTTTTT
>.|.|TRBV9|TRBJ1-1
CASSVEDSANTEAFF
TGTGCCAGCAGCGTGGAGGACAGCGCGAACACTGAAGCTTTCTTT
>.|TRBD2|TRBV11-3|TRBJ2-1
CASSSPGSGRRHEQFF
TGTGCCAGCAGCTCCCCAGGCAGCGGGAGAAGGCATGAGCAGTTCTTC